Described below is a single T cell receptor (beta chain) sequence and its context. Its antigen is unknown. The data were taken from a study of cytomegalovirus exposure and HLA in healthy donors. Overall study findings and caveats: A previous analysis found most TCR beta V segments productive roughly 90% or roughly 30% of the time. A later analysis linked a missense DCLRE1C variant to TCR beta V- and J-gene trimming.

Germline-derived CDR1 and CDR2 are SQVTM and ANQGSEA. The length of the CDR3 is 12 residues. The ends were cut back, 6 bases at V and 2 bases at J, with 10 bases in the middle. The PCR contained 60 Vbeta and 13 Jbeta primers. The repertoire was sequenced with immunoSEQ multiplex PCR; TCRdb's copy has only in-frame clones and lacks some. The sample lists about 120,000 clones; about 83% were seen once. V usage is TRBV29-1 and J usage is TRBJ1-2; a weak D match, TRBD1 (5 bases). This sequence originates from a man aged 30-40 years in good health and CMV-seronegative. Sequenced sample: PBMCs. This CDR3 reads CSVATENYGYTF. The CDR3 DNA sequence: TGCAGCGTGGCGACAGAGAACTATGGCTACACCTTC.